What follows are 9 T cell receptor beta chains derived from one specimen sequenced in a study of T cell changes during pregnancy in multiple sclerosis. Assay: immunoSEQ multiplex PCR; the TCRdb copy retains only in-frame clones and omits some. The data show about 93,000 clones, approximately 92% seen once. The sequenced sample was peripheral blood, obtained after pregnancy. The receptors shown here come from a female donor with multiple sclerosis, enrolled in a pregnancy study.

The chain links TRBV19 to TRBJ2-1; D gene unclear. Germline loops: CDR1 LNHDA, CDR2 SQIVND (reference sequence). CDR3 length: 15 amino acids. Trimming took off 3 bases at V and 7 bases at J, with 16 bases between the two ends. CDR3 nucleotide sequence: TGTGCCAGTAGTATTCCCAGGCCCCCCAGGAATGAGCAGTTCTTC. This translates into CASSIPRPPRNEQFF.

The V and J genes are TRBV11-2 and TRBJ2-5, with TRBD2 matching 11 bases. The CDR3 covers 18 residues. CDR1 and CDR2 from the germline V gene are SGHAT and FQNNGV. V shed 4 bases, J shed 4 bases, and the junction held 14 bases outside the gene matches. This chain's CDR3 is CASSSRFSGRVGRETQYF. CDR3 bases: TGTGCCAGCAGCTCCCGGTTTAGCGGGAGGGTCGGCAGAGAGACCCAGTACTTC.

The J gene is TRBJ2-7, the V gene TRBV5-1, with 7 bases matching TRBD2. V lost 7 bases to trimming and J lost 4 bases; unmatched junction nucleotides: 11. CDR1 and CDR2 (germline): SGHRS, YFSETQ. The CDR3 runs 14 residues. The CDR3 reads CASSIRGVSYEQYF. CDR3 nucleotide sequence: TGCGCCAGCTCTATTCGGGGGGTGTCGTACGAGCAGTACTTC. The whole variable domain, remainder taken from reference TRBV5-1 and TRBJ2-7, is KAGVTQTPRYLIKTRGQQVTLSCSPISGHRSVSWYQQTPGQGLQFLFEYFSETQRNKGNFPGRFSGRQFSNSRSEMNVSTLELGDSALYLCASSIRGVSYEQYFGPGTRLTVT.

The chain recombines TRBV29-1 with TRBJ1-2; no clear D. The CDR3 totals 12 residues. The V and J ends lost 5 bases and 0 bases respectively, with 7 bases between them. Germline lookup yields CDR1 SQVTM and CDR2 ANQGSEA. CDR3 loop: CSVTTPNYGYTF. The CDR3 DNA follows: TGCAGCGTTACGACACCTAACTATGGCTACACCTTC.

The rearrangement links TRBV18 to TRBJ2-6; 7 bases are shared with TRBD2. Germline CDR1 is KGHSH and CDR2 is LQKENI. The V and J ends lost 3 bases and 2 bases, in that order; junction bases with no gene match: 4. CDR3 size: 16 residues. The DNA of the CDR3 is TGTGCCAGCTCACCGGCCAGCGGGGCTGGGGCCAACGTCCTGACTTTC. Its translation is CASSPASGAGANVLTF.

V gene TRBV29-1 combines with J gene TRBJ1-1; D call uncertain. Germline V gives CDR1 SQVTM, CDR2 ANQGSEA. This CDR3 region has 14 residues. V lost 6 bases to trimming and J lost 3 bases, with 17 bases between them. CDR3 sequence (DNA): TGCAGCGTAATAGGAGTCTCCCTGTACACTGAAGCTTTCTTT. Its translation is CSVIGVSLYTEAFF.

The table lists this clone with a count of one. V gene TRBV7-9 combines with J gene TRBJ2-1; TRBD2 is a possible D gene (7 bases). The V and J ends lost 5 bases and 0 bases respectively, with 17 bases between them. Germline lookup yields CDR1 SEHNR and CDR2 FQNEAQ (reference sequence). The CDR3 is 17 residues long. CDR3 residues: CASSPRSGGPSYNEQFF. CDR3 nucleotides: TGTGCCAGCAGCCCTAGGTCGGGGGGCCCCTCCTACAATGAGCAGTTCTTC. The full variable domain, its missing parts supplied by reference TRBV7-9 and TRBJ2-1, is DTGVSQNPRHKITKRGQNVTFRCDPISEHNRLYWYRQTLGQGPEFLTYFQNEAQLEKSRLLSDRFSAERPKGSFSTLEIQRTEQGDSAMYLCASSPRSGGPSYNEQFFGPGTRLTVL.

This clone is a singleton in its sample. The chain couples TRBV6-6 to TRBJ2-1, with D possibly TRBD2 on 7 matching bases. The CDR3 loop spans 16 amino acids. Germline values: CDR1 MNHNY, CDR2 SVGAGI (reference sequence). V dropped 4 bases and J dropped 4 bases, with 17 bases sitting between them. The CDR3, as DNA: TGTGCCAGCAGTTTGGGGGCGGGAGATGGGTACAATGAGCAGTTCTTC. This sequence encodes CASSLGAGDGYNEQFF.

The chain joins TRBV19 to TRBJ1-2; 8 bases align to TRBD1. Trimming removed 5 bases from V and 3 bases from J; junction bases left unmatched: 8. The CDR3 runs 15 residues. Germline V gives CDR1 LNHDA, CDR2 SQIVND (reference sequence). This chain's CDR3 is CASSARQTGDYGYTF. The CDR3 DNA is TGTGCCAGTAGTGCCAGGCAGACAGGGGACTATGGCTACACCTTC.